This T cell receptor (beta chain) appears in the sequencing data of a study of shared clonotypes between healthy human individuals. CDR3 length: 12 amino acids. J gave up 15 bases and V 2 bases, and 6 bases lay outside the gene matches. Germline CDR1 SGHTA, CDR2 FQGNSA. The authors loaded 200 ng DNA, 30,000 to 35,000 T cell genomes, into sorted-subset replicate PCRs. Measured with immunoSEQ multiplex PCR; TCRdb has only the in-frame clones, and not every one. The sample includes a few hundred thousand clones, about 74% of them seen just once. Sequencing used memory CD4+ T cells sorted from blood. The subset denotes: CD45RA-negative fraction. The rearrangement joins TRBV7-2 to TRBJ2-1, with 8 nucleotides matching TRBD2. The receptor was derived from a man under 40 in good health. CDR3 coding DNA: TGTGCCAGCAGCTTACAGGGACTAGGTTTGTTCTTC. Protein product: CASSLQGLGLFF.